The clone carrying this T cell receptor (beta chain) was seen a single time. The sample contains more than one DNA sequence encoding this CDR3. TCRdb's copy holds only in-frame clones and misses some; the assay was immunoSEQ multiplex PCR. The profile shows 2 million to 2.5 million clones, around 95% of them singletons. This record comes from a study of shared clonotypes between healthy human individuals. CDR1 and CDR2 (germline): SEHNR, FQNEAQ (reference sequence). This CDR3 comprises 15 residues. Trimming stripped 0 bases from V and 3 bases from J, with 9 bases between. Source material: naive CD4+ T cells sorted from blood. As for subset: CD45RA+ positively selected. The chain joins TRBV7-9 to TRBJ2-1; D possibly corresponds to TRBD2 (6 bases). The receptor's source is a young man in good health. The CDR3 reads CASSLAGGVYNEQFF. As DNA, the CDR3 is TGTGCCAGCAGCTTAGCGGGCGGGGTCTACAATGAGCAGTTCTTC.